The present T cell receptor beta chain was sequenced within a study of shared clonotypes between healthy human individuals (dated by TCRdb to 2018 to 2020). Concerning the study at large: The cohort comprised two women and a few men aged 18 to 49 years. Libraries were prepared and TCR repertoires were sequenced by different laboratories using diverse techniques, in order to increase sequencing depth and limit assay-specific biases. Each donor's leukapheresis produced roughly between about 0.9 and 9.5 billion PBMCs. For each donor, CD4 naive and CD4 memory were each given three plates, CD8 naive was given two plates, and CD8 memory was given one plate. To estimate repertoire size and how much clonotypes are shared between individuals, the study performed deep sequencing of blood TCR repertoires from roughly five healthy adults.

Results and caveats for the whole study, not just this receptor: Only blood was sampled, and tissue TCR repertoires likely differ from those in blood. Even with the large sequencing depth, rarefaction of the sorted-subset datasets indicated that sequencing was incomplete. Higher generation probabilities were observed for clonotypes shared by all four sorted-subset donors than for non-shared clonotypes. Pairwise subsampling led to the expectation that sequencing depth would affect the degree of clonotype sharing among donors. Larger estimated clonotype richness was generally found for naive subsets than for memory subsets. Because the study included a small number of donors, the genetic and exposure-history diversity represented was limited. Sharing across several donors was observed for about 5% of naive CD4, over 3% of naive CD8, 2.3% of memory CD4, and roughly 0.4% of memory CD8 clonotypes.

Using the deep immunoSEQ assay, TCR CDR3 regions were amplified from genomic DNA by multiplex PCR. Extracted genomic DNA from each cell subset was spread evenly across all wells of several immunoSEQ 96-well plates, with each plate serving as a replicate. Each replicate PCR for sorted subsets received around 200 ng genomic DNA, equal to roughly 30,000 T cell genomes. The purified libraries were quantified using a Qubit 3.0 fluorometer, sized with a Bioanalyzer 2100, and then quantified again using the KAPA Library Quantification kit. Each immunoSEQ 96-well plate was sequenced on its own single-read 150-cycle Illumina NextSeq 550 flow cell. The study's own analysis went as follows. Because only junctional sequences without quality scores were contained in the immunoSEQ output, filtering matching that applied to full-length reads could not be performed. To assign V/J genes and CDR3, sequences were annotated against IMGT germline references using PyIR, a Python wrapper for IgBLAST v1.9. Reads with weak V/J assignments (E-value above 1e-6), missing CDR3, stop codons, out-of-frame junctions, or ambiguous translated residues were removed. A V3J clonotype was defined by an identical inferred V gene, J gene, and CDR3 amino acid sequence. Percentage overlap between repertoires was computed as shared unique clonotypes divided by the size of the smaller repertoire. Repertoire richness was assessed with RTK rarefaction, the Chao1 estimator, and Recon v2.1 estimates of unobserved clonotypes. Generation probabilities were computed with OLGA for all TCRbeta clonotypes obtained by the gDNA method from several donors. In TCRdb, the immuneACCESS table is reduced to in-frame sequences with V and J assigned. These tables do not hold every clone; where another copy was compared, an unresolved V gene accounts for under half, and the others remain unexplained. The DNA was the basis for D and trimming; V, J and clone size are from that table. The sample has under 2,000,000 clones on record, roughly 94% of them singletons. Jointly, the top ten make up more than 0.95% of the sample.

A remark on this clone: Its antigen is not yet known. Base qualities are not recorded, but no much larger clone differs from it by a single base.

CD8 naive samples consisted of CD45RO-negative cells that were positively selected for CCR7, yielding a CD45RA+CCR7+ population without TemRA cells. The donors were healthy, HIV-negative adults with no recently reported acute infections or vaccinations. Every donor was a Caucasian adult residing in Nashville, Tennessee, USA. Blood was obtained by leukapheresis, after which PBMCs were separated by Ficoll-Histopaque density gradient centrifugation and cryopreserved in liquid nitrogen vapor phase. Purity and quantity of every magnetically sorted T cell population were checked by analytical flow cytometry. Genomic DNA was isolated from each sorted fraction and quantified by UV absorbance on a Nanodrop 2000c. Its CDR3 holds 16 amino acids, cysteine through phenylalanine. Of all the DNA, just the CDR3 is kept, 48 bases in frame from base 1. V is clipped by 6 bases and J by 1 base, and the sequence between their germline boundaries is 16 bases long. Via the germline V gene (reference sequence), CDR1 is LNHDA and CDR2 SQIVND.

This chain is built from TRBV19 and TRBJ2-1; a tentative D call is TRBD2 (5 bases match). Sequencing was done on a sample of naive CD8+ T cells sorted from blood. The cell subset or site label for this specimen denotes: CD45RA+CCR7+. This TCR was sampled from a man between 18 and 29 years old in good health. The encoded CDR3 is CASSTISGRSYNEQFF. The DNA sequence is given as TGTGCCAGTAGCACAATCTCGGGGAGATCCTACAATGAGCAGTTCTTC.